What follows are 20 T cell receptor beta chains derived from one specimen sequenced in a study of blood T cell repertoires in COVID-19. The table came from immunoSEQ multiplex PCR; TCRdb's copy has only in-frame clones and leaves some out. The sample records some 60,000 clones, 70% to 75% being singletons. Sequencing was done on a sample of peripheral blood. The receptors originated from a woman aged 45 to 65 with active or convalescent COVID-19.

The chain is built from TRBV5-6 and TRBJ1-6; D remains unclear. Between the trimmed V and J ends, which lost 2 bases and 0 bases, there was a span of 12 bases. The CDR3 spans 17 residues. Germline V gives CDR1 SGHDT, CDR2 YYEEEE. The CDR3 bases are TGTGCCAGCAGCTTTAAGGGAGGCAGCTCCTATAATTCACCCCTCCACTTT. Protein: CASSFKGGSSYNSPLHF.

This clone was seen a handful of times. The chain combines TRBV6-6 with TRBJ2-7; 7 bases match TRBD2. V shed 6 bases, J shed 4 bases, and the junction held 3 bases outside the gene matches. This CDR3 is 12 amino acids long. Per the germline V gene, CDR1 is MNHNY and CDR2 is SVGAGI (reference sequence). The CDR3 sequence: CASSTGGYEQYF. DNA of the CDR3: TGTGCCAGCAGCACGGGAGGATACGAGCAGTACTTC.

In its sample, this clone was seen a few times. The same CDR3 also results from other DNA sequences found in this sample. The J gene is TRBJ2-7, the V gene TRBV4-1; 8 bases map to TRBD2. The CDR3 is made up of 13 amino acids. The germline V gene encodes CDR1 MGHRA and CDR2 YSYEKL. The V and J ends lost 4 bases and 6 bases, in that order; junction bases with no gene match: 5. CDR3 loop: CASSRPGGGEQYF. The DNA of the CDR3 is TGCGCCAGCAGCCGCCCGGGAGGGGGCGAGCAGTACTTC.

The chain employs TRBV4-1 and TRBJ2-1; possible D gene TRBD2, 5 bases. In germline, CDR1 is MGHRA, CDR2 YSYEKL. This CDR3 is built from 16 residues. V lost 0 bases, J lost 0 bases, and 9 bases lay in between. Written as DNA, the CDR3 is TGCGCCAGCAGCCAAGAAGGACTTCTCTCCTACAATGAGCAGTTCTTC. It translates to CASSQEGLLSYNEQFF.

The gene calls are TRBV28 and TRBJ2-7; 8 bases align to TRBD1. Germline loops: CDR1 MDHEN, CDR2 SYDVKM. V shed 4 bases, J shed 0 bases, and the junction held 5 bases outside the gene matches. CDR3 length: 15 residues. The CDR3 nucleotides read TGTGCCAGCAGTTCGGTAGGACAGGGCTCCTACGAGCAGTACTTC. Translating gives CASSSVGQGSYEQYF.

This clone showed up just a few times. This chain joins TRBV19 and TRBJ1-5; possibly TRBD1 for D (5 bases). The CDR3 extends over 15 amino acids. The germline gives CDR1 LNHDA, CDR2 SQIVND (reference sequence). Trimming stripped 5 bases from V and 3 bases from J, with 14 bases between. The CDR3 bases are TGTGCCAGTAGTGCCTTCGACAGAATCAATCAGCCCCAGCATTTT. Translation: CASSAFDRINQPQHF.

The chain links TRBV4-1 to TRBJ1-6; 7 nucleotides match TRBD1. This CDR3 has 16 amino acids. Germline loops: CDR1 MGHRA, CDR2 YSYEKL. Germline trimming cut 3 bases from V and 5 bases from J; bases unmatched to any gene: 7. CDR3 DNA: TGCGCCAGCAGCCAGCTACAGGGGAGCGATAATTCACCCCTCCACTTT. Amino acids: CASSQLQGSDNSPLHF.

The gene calls are TRBV28 and TRBJ1-1, with TRBD1 matching 7 bases. CDR3 length: 17 amino acids. Germline CDR1 MDHEN, CDR2 SYDVKM. V shed 5 bases and J 1 base; nucleotides not matched to a gene: 13. The CDR3 reads CASSPYSRQGGNTEAFF. The CDR3 DNA reads as TGTGCCAGCAGTCCATATTCTAGACAGGGTGGGAACACTGAAGCTTTCTTT. The entire variable domain, with the rest obtained from reference TRBV28 and TRBJ1-1, is as follows: DVKVTQSSRYLVKRTGEKVFLECVQDMDHENMFWYRQDPGLGLRLIYFSYDVKMKEKGDIPEGYSVSREKKERFSLILESASTNQTSMYLCASSPYSRQGGNTEAFFGQGTRLTVV.

This chain links TRBV10-1 with TRBJ2-7; weak D call: TRBD2 (6 bases). The CDR3 contains 13 residues. In germline, CDR1 is WNHNN, CDR2 SYGVQD (reference sequence). The V gene lost 5 bases and the J gene lost 3 bases, with 11 bases spanning the gap. CDR3 sequence: CASSRTIGYEQYF. CDR3 bases: TGCGCCAGCAGTAGGACTATAGGCTACGAGCAGTACTTC.

The J gene is TRBJ2-2, the V gene TRBV5-1; a possible D gene is TRBD2 (6 bases). Trimming took off 8 bases at V and 7 bases at J, with 18 bases between the two ends. From germline, CDR1 is SGHRS and CDR2 YFSETQ. The CDR3 is made up of 14 amino acids. The CDR3 DNA sequence: TGCGCCAGACCTAGGTCTAGGGAGGACGGGGAGCTGTTTTTT. Protein: CARPRSREDGELFF.

V and J are TRBV25-1 and TRBJ2-1, with TRBD2 identical over 7 bases. Per the germline V gene, CDR1 is MGHDK and CDR2 is SYGVNS. The CDR3 is 14 residues long. V was pared by 4 bases and J by 3 bases, with 3 bases of the junction left unmatched. CDR3 nucleotide sequence: TGTGCCAGCAGTGGGGGGAGGGGCTACAATGAGCAGTTCTTC. Protein product: CASSGGRGYNEQFF.

This sequence joins TRBV5-4 and TRBJ1-6; tentative D call: TRBD1 (5 bases). CDR3 length: 15 amino acids. Germline CDR1 SGHNT, CDR2 YYREEE (reference sequence). The V gene lost 2 bases and the J gene lost 12 bases, with 18 bases spanning the gap. This chain's CDR3 is CASSFGLGPPLPLHF. Written as DNA, the CDR3 is TGTGCCAGCAGCTTTGGTCTGGGGCCCCCTTTACCCCTCCACTTT.

In this sample, this clone turned up once. The chain has TRBV11-2 and TRBJ1-3; the D gene is possibly TRBD1 (5 bases). CDR1 SGHAT and CDR2 FQNNGV come from the germline V gene. Trimming shortened V by 5 bases and J by 0 bases, and 14 bases separated the two germline ends. CDR3 length: 16 residues. The CDR3 DNA sequence: TGTGCCAGCAGCCCCGGGGGGAAGGGCTCTGGAAACACCATATATTTT. Residues: CASSPGGKGSGNTIYF.

This chain connects TRBV5-5 to TRBJ2-7; D gene unclear. CDR1 and CDR2 (germline): SGHKS, YYEKEE (reference sequence). Trimming removed 1 base at V and 2 bases at J, with 13 bases between. The CDR3 is 15 residues long. The CDR3 reads CASSLTLGGAYEQYF. For the CDR3, the DNA is TGTGCCAGCAGCTTGACGCTTGGCGGAGCCTACGAGCAGTACTTC.

This chain links TRBV12-3 or TRBV12-4 with TRBJ1-5, with D possibly TRBD1 on 6 matching bases. CDR3 length: 13 residues. The ends were cut back, 6 bases at V and 6 bases at J, with 12 bases in the middle. The CDR3 bases are TGTGCCAGCAGGAGGGACATGGGTCAGCCCCAGCATTTT. Translation: CASRRDMGQPQHF.

This chain uses TRBV3-1 (or the pseudogene TRBV3-2) with TRBJ2-1; 7 positions agree with TRBD2. The CDR3 consists of 15 residues. Unmatched junction bases numbered 2, after V lost 3 bases and J lost 0 bases. Per the germline V gene, CDR1 is LGHDT and CDR2 is YNNKEL (reference sequence). CDR3 protein: CASSQRDYSYNEQFF. DNA of the CDR3: TGTGCCAGCAGCCAGCGGGACTACTCCTACAATGAGCAGTTCTTC.

The chain carries TRBV27 and TRBJ2-3; 13 positions match TRBD2. This CDR3 region has 16 residues. Losses at the gene ends were 5 bases for V and 3 bases for J; bases not matched to a gene: 5. The germline V gene has CDR1 MNHEY and CDR2 SMNVEV (reference sequence). The CDR3 region is CASSTPTSGRTDTQYF. CDR3 coding DNA: TGTGCCAGCAGTACCCCGACTAGCGGGAGGACAGATACGCAGTATTTT.

V usage is TRBV10-2 and J usage is TRBJ2-3; possible D gene TRBD2, 5 bases. This CDR3 is 15 amino acids long. Germline V lookup: CDR1 WSHSY, CDR2 SAAADI. V was shortened by 0 bases and J by 0 bases, with 7 bases between the two germline ends. The CDR3 region has the DNA TGCGCCAGCAGTGAGTCTAGCGTCAGCACAGATACGCAGTATTTT. It translates to CASSESSVSTDTQYF.

The chain links TRBV11-2 to TRBJ2-5, with TRBD1 as a possible D gene (6 bases). Germline V gene sequence: CDR1 SGHAT, CDR2 FQNNGV. Between the trimmed V and J ends, which lost 3 bases and 3 bases, there was a span of 8 bases. This CDR3 spans 13 amino acids. CDR3 region: CASSFAGEETQYF. CDR3 in DNA: TGTGCCAGCAGCTTTGCAGGGGAAGAGACCCAGTACTTC.

CDR3 residues: CSVEVPGTVNTEAFF. Written as DNA, the CDR3 is TGCAGCGTTGAAGTCCCCGGGACAGTTAACACTGAAGCTTTCTTT. The V gene is TRBV29-1, the J gene TRBJ1-1, with 7 bases fitting TRBD1. This CDR3 spans 15 amino acids. V lost 1 base, J lost 2 bases, and 7 bases stayed unmatched. Looked up from germline, CDR1 is SQVTM and CDR2 is ANQGSEA.